Below, 11 T cell receptor beta chains from the same sample are listed, as sequenced in a study of T cell repertoires in cytomegalovirus infection. TCRdb re-called the reads with MiXCR, one entry per CDR3 protein. The sample lists roughly 280,000 distinct CDR3 sequences; approximately 10% were seen once. Source material: PBMCs. These TCRs come from a human donor in good health (CMV status not recorded). Some clones in this sample may be carry-over from other donors' samples.

The rearrangement links TRBV29-1 to TRBJ2-5; D ambiguous. The CDR3 runs 10 residues. Germline V lookup: CDR1 SQVTM, CDR2 ANQGSEA. V was cut by 6 bases and J by 7 bases, with 9 bases left in between. This chain's CDR3 is CSVFHGTQYF. The DNA for the CDR3 is TGCAGCGTATTCCACGGGACCCAGTACTTC.

V gene TRBV20-1 combines with J gene TRBJ2-4; 12 positions agree with TRBD2. V shed 3 bases, J shed 0 bases, and the junction held 15 bases outside the gene matches. The CDR3 totals 20 residues. Germline V gives CDR1 DFQATT, CDR2 SNEGSKA (reference sequence). The CDR3 nucleotides read TGCAGTGCTAGTTCTCTGACTAGCGGGAGACCCTACGAAGCCAAAAACATTCAGTACTTC. Amino acid sequence: CSASSLTSGRPYEAKNIQYF.

This clonotype was counted a few times. The chain combines TRBV7-2 with TRBJ2-1, with 7 bases aligning to TRBD1. Per germline, CDR1 SGHTA and CDR2 FQGNSA. This CDR3 spans 15 amino acids. J lost 8 bases, V lost 3 bases, and 10 bases had no gene match. The CDR3 DNA reads as TGTGCCAGCAGCTTCCCGGGACAGAGGTCATATGAGCAGTTCTTC. As protein: CASSFPGQRSYEQFF.

This clonotype occurred a few times. J is TRBJ2-1 and V is TRBV20-1, with D possibly TRBD2 on 6 matching bases. Trimming took off 0 bases at V and 9 bases at J, with 15 bases between the two ends. Germline lookup yields CDR1 DFQATT and CDR2 SNEGSKA (reference sequence). This CDR3 contains 14 residues. The CDR3 is CSARDLAQGREQFF. The CDR3 nucleotides are TGCAGTGCTAGAGACCTAGCGCAGGGCCGTGAGCAGTTCTTC.

This clonotype was observed many times. This chain uses TRBV12-3 or TRBV12-4 with TRBJ2-1; 9 bases align to TRBD2. The J segment lost 9 bases and the V segment lost 7 bases, leaving 13 bases of the junction unmatched. This CDR3 is built from 15 residues. The CDR3: CASTPAHGLASEQFF. CDR3 in DNA: TGTGCCAGCACTCCCGCTCACGGACTAGCGAGTGAGCAGTTCTTC.

In its sample, this clonotype was seen many times. The rearrangement links TRBV7-2 to TRBJ1-5, with 8 positions matching TRBD1. This CDR3 spans 14 amino acids. The trim removed 5 bases at V and 6 bases at J, leaving 6 bases unmatched. Germline CDR1 is SGHTA and CDR2 is FQGNSA. The CDR3 DNA reads TGTGCCAGCAGCACCAGGGGGCCGGGTCAGCCCCAGCATTTT. Residues: CASSTRGPGQPQHF.

This clonotype showed up many times. This chain connects TRBV7-2 to TRBJ2-3; D is undetermined. CDR1 is SGHTA, CDR2 FQGNSA, per germline. Trimming took 5 bases from V and 5 from J, leaving 11 bases between them. The CDR3 extends over 13 amino acids. The chain's CDR3 is CASSKSTLDTQYF. The CDR3, as DNA: TGTGCCAGCAGCAAGTCGACACTAGATACGCAGTATTTT.

This clonotype appeared a few times. A read error may produce the germline difference seen at one junction end. This chain uses TRBV29-1 with TRBJ2-1; unclear D gene. Germline lookup yields CDR1 SQVTM and CDR2 ANQGSEA. The CDR3 is 14 residues long. CDR3 sequence reads: CSVEGLPSYNGQFF. CDR3 DNA sequence: TGCAGCGTTGAGGGTTTACCTTCCTACAATGGGCAGTTCTTC.

This clonotype was recorded many times. The chain links TRBV28 to TRBJ1-2; 9 nucleotides match TRBD1. Germline V gene lookup returns CDR1 MDHEN and CDR2 SYDVKM. The trim removed 6 bases at V and 3 bases at J, leaving 11 bases unmatched. This CDR3 has 16 amino acids. The CDR3 region is CASRDPGTGLDYGYTF. CDR3 sequence (DNA): TGTGCCAGCAGAGACCCCGGGACAGGGCTCGACTATGGCTACACCTTC.

This clonotype showed up many times. V is TRBV19 and J is TRBJ1-5, with D uncertain. Germline assignment: CDR1 LNHDA and CDR2 SQIVND (reference sequence). There are 12 residues in the CDR3. The germline V and J ends were trimmed by 7 bases and 7 bases, with 11 bases remaining between them. The CDR3 DNA follows: TGTGCCAGTACCGCGCGAGGGCAGCCCCAGCATTTT. Amino acid sequence: CASTARGQPQHF.

The chain has TRBV7-2 and TRBJ1-4, with no clear D. The V end was cut by 1 base, the J end by 0 bases, with 3 bases between. CDR3 length: 14 amino acids. Per the germline V gene, CDR1 is SGHTA and CDR2 is FQGNSA. CDR3 amino acids: CTSSLDSTNEKLFF. For the CDR3, the DNA is TGTACCAGCAGCTTAGACTCAACTAATGAAAAACTGTTTTTT.